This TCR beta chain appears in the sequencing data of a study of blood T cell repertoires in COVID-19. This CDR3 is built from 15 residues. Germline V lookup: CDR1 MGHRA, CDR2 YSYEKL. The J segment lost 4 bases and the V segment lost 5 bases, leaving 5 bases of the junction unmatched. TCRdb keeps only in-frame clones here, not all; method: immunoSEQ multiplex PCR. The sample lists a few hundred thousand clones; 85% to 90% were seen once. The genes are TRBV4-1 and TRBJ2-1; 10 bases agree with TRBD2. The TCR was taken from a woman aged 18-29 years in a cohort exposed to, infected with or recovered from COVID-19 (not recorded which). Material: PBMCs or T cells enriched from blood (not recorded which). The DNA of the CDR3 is TGCGCCAGCAGCAAAGGACTAGCGGATTACAATGAGCAGTTCTTC. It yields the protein CASSKGLADYNEQFF.